This is a list of T cell receptor beta chains from one sample in a study of OX40 agonist ivuxolimab in advanced cancers. Libraries were prepared by immunoSEQ multiplex PCR; TCRdb keeps only in-frame clonotypes and omits some of them. The sample holds approximately 88,000 clones, 70% to 90% seen once. Sequenced material: CD4+ or CD8+ T cells sorted from blood, taken in a trial of the OX40 agonist ivuxolimab. The receptors come from an adult with an advanced solid tumor such as melanoma, head and neck, liver or kidney cancer. The CDR3 runs from the conserved cysteine through the conserved F or W. Each record gives: D gene, J gene, V gene, clone size, CDR3 protein, CDR3 DNA. D genes are given only for firm matches. Size is stated for part of the rows, as once, few or many counts, or as a class when the clone is expanded.

d_gene: TRBD1; j_gene: TRBJ1-2; v_gene: TRBV27; abundance: -; CDR3aa: CASSLKGALRRDYYGYTF; CDR3nt: TGTGCCAGCAGTTTAAAGGGGGCGCTACGACGGGACTATTATGGCTACACCTTC
d_gene: TRBD1; j_gene: TRBJ2-1; v_gene: TRBV4-1; abundance: once; CDR3aa: CASSQEGTASNEQFF; CDR3nt: TGCGCCAGCAGCCAAGAAGGGACAGCCAGCAATGAGCAGTTCTTC
d_gene: TRBD2; j_gene: TRBJ2-2; v_gene: TRBV9; abundance: -; CDR3aa: CASSVTSVSGELFF; CDR3nt: TGTGCCAGCAGCGTAACTAGCGTAAGCGGGGAGCTGTTTTTT
d_gene: -; j_gene: TRBJ2-7; v_gene: TRBV7-9; abundance: -; CDR3aa: CASSLAIASYEQYF; CDR3nt: TGTGCCAGCAGCTTAGCGATCGCTTCCTACGAGCAGTACTTC
d_gene: TRBD1; j_gene: TRBJ1-5; v_gene: TRBV29-1; abundance: -; CDR3aa: CSVGQGLNQPQHF; CDR3nt: TGCAGCGTAGGACAGGGCCTCAATCAGCCCCAGCATTTT
d_gene: TRBD2; j_gene: TRBJ2-3; v_gene: TRBV7-2; abundance: -; CDR3aa: CASSLRGGLSTDTQYF; CDR3nt: TGTGCCAGCAGCTTACGGGGGGGGTTGAGCACAGATACGCAGTATTTT
d_gene: TRBD1; j_gene: TRBJ1-1; v_gene: TRBV5-4; abundance: -; CDR3aa: CASSLPDRANTEAFF; CDR3nt: TGTGCCAGCAGCCTGCCGGACAGGGCGAACACTGAAGCTTTCTTT
d_gene: -; j_gene: TRBJ2-7; v_gene: TRBV10-2; abundance: -; CDR3aa: CASSEGGYEQYF; CDR3nt: TGCGCCAGCAGTGAGGGAGGATACGAGCAGTACTTC
d_gene: -; j_gene: TRBJ1-1; v_gene: TRBV29-1; abundance: -; CDR3aa: CSVSRGGGTEAFF; CDR3nt: TGCAGCGTCTCCAGGGGTGGAGGCACTGAAGCTTTCTTT
d_gene: TRBD2; j_gene: TRBJ2-5; v_gene: TRBV13; abundance: few; CDR3aa: CASSQRTSGKQTQYF; CDR3nt: TGTGCCAGCAGCCAGCGGACTAGCGGGAAACAGACCCAGTACTTC
d_gene: -; j_gene: TRBJ1-1; v_gene: TRBV2; abundance: -; CDR3aa: CASRVGQMNTEAFF; CDR3nt: TGTGCCAGCAGGGTCGGGCAGATGAACACTGAAGCTTTCTTT
d_gene: -; j_gene: TRBJ1-6; v_gene: TRBV19; abundance: -; CDR3aa: CASSMGIRSPLHF; CDR3nt: TGTGCCAGTAGTATGGGGATCCGGTCACCCCTCCACTTT
d_gene: -; j_gene: TRBJ2-7; v_gene: TRBV7-9; abundance: -; CDR3aa: CASSLPRGQTYEQYF; CDR3nt: TGTGCCAGCAGCCTACCCCGGGGTCAGACCTACGAGCAGTACTTC
d_gene: TRBD1; j_gene: TRBJ2-3; v_gene: TRBV10-1; abundance: -; CDR3aa: CASSESRPGTGGGTDTQYF; CDR3nt: TGCGCCAGCAGTGAGTCCCGGCCCGGGACAGGGGGCGGCACAGATACGCAGTATTTT
d_gene: -; j_gene: TRBJ2-5; v_gene: TRBV6-1; abundance: -; CDR3aa: CASSVGGPQETQYF; CDR3nt: TGTGCCAGCAGTGTAGGCGGACCCCAAGAGACCCAGTACTTC
d_gene: TRBD1; j_gene: TRBJ1-6; v_gene: TRBV19; abundance: -; CDR3aa: CASSPGQYNSPLHF; CDR3nt: TGTGCCAGTAGTCCGGGACAGTATAATTCACCCCTCCACTTT
d_gene: -; j_gene: TRBJ1-4; v_gene: TRBV2; abundance: -; CDR3aa: CASSESRVQEKLFF; CDR3nt: TGTGCCAGCAGTGAATCCCGGGTGCAGGAAAAACTGTTTTTT
d_gene: TRBD1; j_gene: TRBJ2-1; v_gene: TRBV4-1; abundance: once; CDR3aa: CASSRSDRGGGNEQFF; CDR3nt: TGCGCCAGCAGCCGATCGGACAGGGGGGGAGGCAATGAGCAGTTCTTC
d_gene: -; j_gene: TRBJ1-1; v_gene: TRBV9; abundance: -; CDR3aa: CASSGRGRGGTEAFF; CDR3nt: TGTGCCAGCAGCGGCAGGGGAAGAGGGGGCACTGAAGCTTTCTTT
d_gene: -; j_gene: TRBJ1-1; v_gene: TRBV27; abundance: once; CDR3aa: CASRLYREGAEAFF; CDR3nt: TGTGCCAGCAGGCTCTACAGGGAGGGGGCTGAAGCTTTCTTT
d_gene: TRBD2; j_gene: TRBJ2-5; v_gene: TRBV2; abundance: -; CDR3aa: CASHAGLAAGETQYF; CDR3nt: TGTGCCAGTCATGCGGGACTAGCGGCCGGAGAGACCCAGTACTTC
d_gene: -; j_gene: TRBJ1-4; v_gene: TRBV18; abundance: -; CDR3aa: CASSRDWHATNEKLFF; CDR3nt: TGTGCCAGCTCACGGGACTGGCATGCAACTAATGAAAAACTGTTTTTT
d_gene: -; j_gene: TRBJ2-1; v_gene: TRBV4-1; abundance: -; CDR3aa: CASSLQQWNEQFF; CDR3nt: TGCGCCAGCAGCCTCCAACAGTGGAATGAGCAGTTCTTC
d_gene: -; j_gene: TRBJ1-1; v_gene: TRBV14; abundance: -; CDR3aa: CASSQQGNTEAFF; CDR3nt: TGTGCCAGCAGCCAACAGGGGAACACTGAAGCTTTCTTT
d_gene: -; j_gene: TRBJ1-6; v_gene: TRBV7-9; abundance: few; CDR3aa: CASCTGLTNSPLHF; CDR3nt: TGTGCCAGCTGTACCGGGTTAACAAATTCACCCCTCCACTTT
d_gene: -; j_gene: TRBJ2-5; v_gene: TRBV7-3; abundance: few; CDR3aa: CASSLGYGGQETQYF; CDR3nt: TGTGCCAGCAGCTTAGGTTACGGGGGCCAAGAGACCCAGTACTTC
d_gene: -; j_gene: TRBJ1-5; v_gene: TRBV7-2; abundance: -; CDR3aa: CASSPVPGFNQPQHF; CDR3nt: TGTGCCAGCAGCCCAGTCCCGGGATTTAATCAGCCCCAGCATTTT
d_gene: TRBD2; j_gene: TRBJ2-1; v_gene: TRBV6-5; abundance: -; CDR3aa: CASSYGTSGGPNEQFF; CDR3nt: TGTGCCAGCAGTTACGGGACTAGCGGGGGGCCCAATGAGCAGTTCTTC
d_gene: -; j_gene: TRBJ1-2; v_gene: TRBV11-1; abundance: -; CDR3aa: CASSSGTGGYTF; CDR3nt: TGTGCCAGCAGCTCGGGGACGGGTGGCTACACCTTC
d_gene: -; j_gene: TRBJ1-5; v_gene: TRBV19; abundance: few; CDR3aa: CASSTGPVQPQHF; CDR3nt: TGTGCCAGTAGTACCGGTCCTGTACAGCCCCAGCATTTT
d_gene: -; j_gene: TRBJ2-1; v_gene: TRBV30; abundance: once; CDR3aa: CAWVRGGDNEQFF; CDR3nt: TGTGCCTGGGTAAGAGGGGGGGACAATGAGCAGTTCTTC
d_gene: -; j_gene: TRBJ1-1; v_gene: TRBV5-8; abundance: -; CDR3aa: CASRTPTEAFF; CDR3nt: TGTGCCAGCAGGACACCCACTGAAGCTTTCTTT
d_gene: -; j_gene: TRBJ1-2; v_gene: TRBV30; abundance: -; CDR3aa: CAWKLKTLIYGYTF; CDR3nt: TGTGCCTGGAAACTAAAGACCCTCATCTATGGCTACACCTTC
d_gene: -; j_gene: TRBJ2-2; v_gene: TRBV10-3; abundance: -; CDR3aa: CAISAAGNTGELFF; CDR3nt: TGTGCCATCAGTGCGGCGGGGAACACCGGGGAGCTGTTTTTT
d_gene: -; j_gene: TRBJ1-4; v_gene: TRBV21-1; abundance: -; CDR3aa: CASIKGRTNEKLFF; CDR3nt: TGTGCCAGCATTAAGGGGAGGACTAATGAAAAACTGTTTTTT
d_gene: TRBD1; j_gene: TRBJ1-1; v_gene: TRBV19; abundance: once; CDR3aa: CASRDRVGSNTEAFF; CDR3nt: TGTGCCAGTAGGGACAGGGTGGGCTCGAACACTGAAGCTTTCTTT
d_gene: -; j_gene: TRBJ2-7; v_gene: TRBV7-9; abundance: -; CDR3aa: CASSLDSGWAYEQYF; CDR3nt: TGTGCCAGCAGCTTAGACTCAGGGTGGGCCTACGAGCAGTACTTC
d_gene: TRBD1; j_gene: TRBJ2-7; v_gene: TRBV6-1; abundance: once; CDR3aa: CASSETGTGIHEQYF; CDR3nt: TGTGCCAGCAGTGAGACCGGGACAGGGATCCACGAGCAGTACTTC
d_gene: -; j_gene: TRBJ2-1; v_gene: TRBV19; abundance: -; CDR3aa: CASSNGGHEQFF; CDR3nt: TGTGCCAGTAGTAACGGGGGCCATGAGCAGTTCTTC
d_gene: -; j_gene: TRBJ2-1; v_gene: TRBV7-9; abundance: -; CDR3aa: CASSLRATTYNEQFF; CDR3nt: TGTGCCAGCAGCTTAAGGGCGACAACCTACAATGAGCAGTTCTTC
d_gene: -; j_gene: TRBJ2-7; v_gene: TRBV10-2; abundance: -; CDR3aa: CASRRGVYEQYF; CDR3nt: TGCGCCAGCAGGAGAGGGGTTTACGAGCAGTACTTC
d_gene: -; j_gene: TRBJ1-4; v_gene: TRBV18; abundance: -; CDR3aa: CASSPPGQPNEKLFF; CDR3nt: TGTGCCAGCTCACCACCTGGACAGCCCAATGAAAAACTGTTTTTT
d_gene: TRBD2; j_gene: TRBJ2-3; v_gene: TRBV6-6; abundance: -; CDR3aa: CASRGTSGGGTQYF; CDR3nt: TGTGCCAGCAGAGGGACTAGCGGGGGCGGTACGCAGTATTTT
d_gene: TRBD1; j_gene: TRBJ1-6; v_gene: TRBV4-2; abundance: -; CDR3aa: CASSSPRDSYNSPLHF; CDR3nt: TGTGCCAGCAGCTCCCCCCGGGACAGCTATAATTCACCCCTCCACTTT
d_gene: TRBD1; j_gene: TRBJ1-2; v_gene: TRBV4-2; abundance: few; CDR3aa: CASSQGTGNYGYTF; CDR3nt: TGTGCCAGCAGCCAAGGGACAGGGAACTATGGCTACACCTTC